A selection of T cell receptor beta chains follows, all from one sample in a study of blood T cell repertoires in COVID-19. Generated by immunoSEQ multiplex PCR, the TCRdb table keeps only in-frame clones and is missing some. Of tens of thousands of clones in the sample, about 77% were seen once. Sequencing input: peripheral blood. Every receptor here comes from a human donor in a cohort sampled during active COVID-19. CDR3s include the opening cysteine and the closing phenylalanine or tryptophan. The D gene is left open where the match is weak. The size entry is marked missing in some rows and otherwise reads once, few, many or a size class.

.,TRBJ2-7,.,TRBV9,TGTGCCAGCAGCGTAGGGGGCACAACGACCTACGAGCAGTACTTC,CASSVGGTTTYEQYF
TRBD2,TRBJ2-7,.,TRBV2,TGTGCCAGCAGTGAAGGGCTAGCGGGCGGGGCCTACGAGCAGTACTTC,CASSEGLAGGAYEQYF
.,TRBJ1-5,.,TRBV7-2,TGTGCCAGCAGCTCGGGGGGAAATCAGCCCCAGCATTTT,CASSSGGNQPQHF
TRBD2,TRBJ2-1,.,TRBV10-2,TGCGCCAGCAGTGAAGGCGGGCTAGCGGGAGCTCATGAGCAGTTCTTC,CASSEGGLAGAHEQFF
.,TRBJ1-1,.,TRBV6-5,TGTGCCAGCAGTTCCACAGGGACTGAAGCTTTCTTT,CASSSTGTEAFF
.,TRBJ2-1,few,TRBV5-1,TGCGCCAGCAGCTGGCGGACAGTTCGAAGCTCCTACAATGAGCAGTTCTTC,CASSWRTVRSSYNEQFF
TRBD2,TRBJ2-3,many,TRBV3-1/TRBV3-2,TGTGCCAGCGCCCCGGGGGGTAGAGATACGCAGTATTTT,CASAPGGRDTQYF
TRBD2,TRBJ2-3,.,TRBV3-1/TRBV3-2,TGTGCCAGCAGCCGGTCCGGGAGGAGCACAGATACGCAGTATTTT,CASSRSGRSTDTQYF
.,TRBJ1-1,.,TRBV18,TGTGCCAGCTCAAAGACAGCGAAGGACACTGAAGCTTTCTTT,CASSKTAKDTEAFF
TRBD2,TRBJ2-1,.,TRBV11-2,TGTGCCAGCAGCTTAGCCCCGGGACTAGCGGAGTACAATGAGCAGTTCTTC,CASSLAPGLAEYNEQFF
.,TRBJ2-7,.,TRBV6-5,TGTGCCAGCAGTTACGGACAGTTCTACGAGCAGTACTTC,CASSYGQFYEQYF
TRBD2,TRBJ2-3,.,TRBV9,TGTGCCAGCAGCCCTGGTTGGGGGGGGAGGCAGTCGGTATCAGATACGCAGTATTTT,CASSPGWGGRQSVSDTQYF
.,TRBJ2-1,.,TRBV11-2,TGTGCCAGCAGCTTAGGGCCCCACACAGGGTTCTCCTACAATGAGCAGTTCTTC,CASSLGPHTGFSYNEQFF
.,TRBJ2-2,.,TRBV25-1,TGTGCCAGCAGTGACAGCACGACCCCAGGTCAGCTGTTTTTT,CASSDSTTPGQLFF
.,TRBJ1-5,.,TRBV18,TGTGCCAGCTCCAGAGGGCGGACGAGCAATCAGCCCCAGCATTTT,CASSRGRTSNQPQHF
.,TRBJ1-3,.,TRBV10-2,TGCGCCAGCGGCGGGGGCTCTGGAAACACCATATATTTT,CASGGGSGNTIYF
TRBD2,TRBJ2-1,.,TRBV5-1,TGCGCCAGCAGCTTGGGAGGGAGCGGGAGCCCTACCTACAATGAGCAGTTCTTC,CASSLGGSGSPTYNEQFF
.,TRBJ2-6,.,TRBV28,TGTGCCAGCAGTTTAGGGCGGGCCGGGGCCAACGTCCTGACTTTC,CASSLGRAGANVLTF
TRBD1,TRBJ2-2,.,TRBV11-2,TGTGCCAGCAGGATGGGACAGCGCACCGGGGAGCTGTTTTTT,CASRMGQRTGELFF
TRBD1,TRBJ1-5,few,TRBV3-1/TRBV3-2,TGTGCCAGCAGTAAGGGGACAGGGGGTAATCAGCCCCAGCATTTT,CASSKGTGGNQPQHF
.,TRBJ1-4,.,TRBV2,TGTGCCAGCAGCCCCGGGGGGGCAACTAATGAAAAACTGTTTTTT,CASSPGGATNEKLFF
.,TRBJ2-1,.,TRBV4-1,TGCGCCAGCAGCCAACAGGGTAAGGATGAGCAGTTCTTC,CASSQQGKDEQFF
TRBD1,TRBJ2-3,.,TRBV5-4,TGTGCCAGCAGCTTTAGACAGGGGGTGACAGATACGCAGTATTTT,CASSFRQGVTDTQYF
.,TRBJ2-3,.,TRBV9,TGTGCCAGCAGCGTTGGTCCAGTTCGAGATACGCAGTATTTT,CASSVGPVRDTQYF
.,TRBJ2-7,.,TRBV15,TGTGCCACCAGCAGAGATCAGTACGAGCAGTACTTC,CATSRDQYEQYF
TRBD2,TRBJ2-1,.,TRBV11-2,TGTGCCAGCAGCCGAGGGACCGGGACTAGCGATTACAATGAGCAGTTCTTC,CASSRGTGTSDYNEQFF
TRBD2,TRBJ2-5,.,TRBV6-1,TGTGCCAGCAGTGAAGCGCTTGGGGGGGGTCAAGAGACCCAGTACTTC,CASSEALGGGQETQYF
.,TRBJ2-1,.,TRBV18,TGTGCCAGCTCACGGGTAGGGAGCTACAATGAGCAGTTCTTC,CASSRVGSYNEQFF
.,TRBJ2-1,.,TRBV10-3,TGTGCCATGGCCGGGGGGGGACAGGGCGACAATGAGCAGTTCTTC,CAMAGGGQGDNEQFF
.,TRBJ2-3,.,TRBV6-5,TGTGCCAGTACCGGGTCGATAGATACGCAGTATTTT,CASTGSIDTQYF
.,TRBJ2-5,.,TRBV29-1,TGCAGCGTGGGAGTAGCGGCCTTCCAAGAGACCCAGTACTTC,CSVGVAAFQETQYF
.,TRBJ2-5,.,TRBV9,TGTGCCAGCAGCGTAGCCCTAGGCGGGAAGGGGGAGACCCAGTACTTC,CASSVALGGKGETQYF
.,TRBJ1-2,.,TRBV6-5,TGTGCCAGCAGTTCCCCGGGACTGACCTATGGCTACACCTTC,CASSSPGLTYGYTF
.,TRBJ1-3,.,TRBV5-6,TGTGCCAGCAGCTTGGGGGAGTTCGAAAACACCATATATTTT,CASSLGEFENTIYF
TRBD1,TRBJ2-7,.,TRBV7-2,TGTGCCAGCAGCCTGCGACAGGGTCGGGACGAGCAGTACTTC,CASSLRQGRDEQYF
TRBD1,TRBJ1-5,.,TRBV19,TGTGCCAGTACGGACAGGGAACCGAATCAGCCCCAGCATTTT,CASTDREPNQPQHF
.,TRBJ2-4,.,TRBV27,TGTGCCAGCAGCGTTCGAGGACTGCCACTAGCCAAAAACATTCAGTACTTC,CASSVRGLPLAKNIQYF